This T cell receptor beta chain was documented in a study of T cell responses to AZD1222 COVID-19 vaccine. The data were produced by immunoSEQ multiplex PCR, yet TCRdb's version contains in-frame clones alone and is incomplete. Of 89,000 or so clones in the sample, roughly 88% were seen once. Of note for this clone: Its antigen remains unknown.

Study conclusions and caveats: Recipients of two AZD1222 doses showed rising Spike-specific TCR breadth and depth. Repertoire samples came only from after the peak T cell response.

The CDR3 runs to 14 residues. Trimming took 1 base from V and 6 from J, leaving 13 bases between them. Germline V gene sequence: CDR1 SGHRS, CDR2 YFSETQ. The rearrangement joins TRBV5-1 to TRBJ1-2; D ambiguous. This TCR came from an adult in good health. The sequencing here drew on peripheral blood, taken on day 0 of AZD1222 vaccination. The CDR3 DNA sequence: TGCGCCAGCAGCTTGAGAGGTATCAGTGATGGCTACACCTTC. It encodes CASSLRGISDGYTF.